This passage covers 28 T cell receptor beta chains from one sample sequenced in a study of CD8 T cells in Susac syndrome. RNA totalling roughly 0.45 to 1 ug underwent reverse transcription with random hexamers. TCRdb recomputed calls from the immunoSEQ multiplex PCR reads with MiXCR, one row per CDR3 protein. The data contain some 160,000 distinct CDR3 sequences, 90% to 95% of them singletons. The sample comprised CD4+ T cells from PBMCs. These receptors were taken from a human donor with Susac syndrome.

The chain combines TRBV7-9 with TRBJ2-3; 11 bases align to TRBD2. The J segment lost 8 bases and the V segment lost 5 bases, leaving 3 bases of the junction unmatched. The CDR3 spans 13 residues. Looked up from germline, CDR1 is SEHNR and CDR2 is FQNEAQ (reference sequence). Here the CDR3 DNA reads TGTGCCAGCAGCCCGGGACTAGCGGTTACGCAGTATTTT. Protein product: CASSPGLAVTQYF.

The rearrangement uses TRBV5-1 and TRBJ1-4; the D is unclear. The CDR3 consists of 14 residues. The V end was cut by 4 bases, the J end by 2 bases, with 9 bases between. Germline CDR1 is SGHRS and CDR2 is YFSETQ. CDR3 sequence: CASSVGGTNEKLFF. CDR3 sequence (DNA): TGCGCCAGCAGCGTCGGCGGCACTAATGAAAAACTGTTTTTT.

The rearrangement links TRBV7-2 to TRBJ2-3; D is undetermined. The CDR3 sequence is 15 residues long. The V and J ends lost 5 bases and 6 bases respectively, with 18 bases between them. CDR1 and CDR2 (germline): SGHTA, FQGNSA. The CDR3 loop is CASSLSWARLDTQYF. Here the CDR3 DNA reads TGTGCCAGCAGCCTATCCTGGGCTAGATTGGATACGCAGTATTTT.

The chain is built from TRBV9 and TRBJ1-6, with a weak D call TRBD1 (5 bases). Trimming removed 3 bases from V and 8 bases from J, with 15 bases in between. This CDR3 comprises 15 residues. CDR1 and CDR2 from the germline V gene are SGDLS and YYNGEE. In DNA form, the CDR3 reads TGTGCCAGCAGCGCCCGATCGGGAGGGGATTCACCCCTCCACTTT. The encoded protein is CASSARSGGDSPLHF.

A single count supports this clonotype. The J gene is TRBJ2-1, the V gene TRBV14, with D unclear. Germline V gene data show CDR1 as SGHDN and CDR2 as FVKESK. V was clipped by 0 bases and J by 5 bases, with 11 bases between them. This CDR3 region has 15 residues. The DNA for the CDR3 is TGTGCCAGCAGCCAAGATCTGATCAGGAACAATGAGCAGTTCTTC. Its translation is CASSQDLIRNNEQFF. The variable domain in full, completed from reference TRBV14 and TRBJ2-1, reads EAGVTQFPSHSVIEKGQTVTLRCDPISGHDNLYWYRRVMGKEIKFLLHFVKESKQDESGMPNNRFLAERTGGTYSTLKVQPAELEDSGVYFCASSQDLIRNNEQFFGPGTRLTVL.

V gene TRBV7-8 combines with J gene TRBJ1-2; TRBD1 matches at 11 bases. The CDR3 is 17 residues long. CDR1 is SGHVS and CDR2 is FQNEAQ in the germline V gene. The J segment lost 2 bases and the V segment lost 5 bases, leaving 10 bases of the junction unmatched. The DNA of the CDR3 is TGTGCCAGCAGCGCCCTAGGCAGGACAGGGGGCAACTATGGCTACACCTTC. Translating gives CASSALGRTGGNYGYTF.

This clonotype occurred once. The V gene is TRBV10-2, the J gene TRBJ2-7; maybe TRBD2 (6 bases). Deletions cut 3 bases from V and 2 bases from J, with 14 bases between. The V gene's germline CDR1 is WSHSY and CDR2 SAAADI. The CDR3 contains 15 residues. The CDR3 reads CASSDVGTVTYEQYF. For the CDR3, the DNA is TGCGCCAGCAGTGACGTAGGGACTGTCACCTACGAGCAGTACTTC.

The CDR3: CASSQDRPNRQNTEAFF. The CDR3 bases are TGTGCCAGCAGCCAAGATCGCCCTAACAGACAGAACACTGAAGCTTTCTTT. The chain is built from TRBV3-1 and TRBJ1-1, with no clear D. Germline V gives CDR1 LGHDT, CDR2 YNNKEL (reference sequence). Trimming shortened V by 0 bases and J by 1 base, and 15 bases separated the two germline ends. The CDR3 length is 17 residues.

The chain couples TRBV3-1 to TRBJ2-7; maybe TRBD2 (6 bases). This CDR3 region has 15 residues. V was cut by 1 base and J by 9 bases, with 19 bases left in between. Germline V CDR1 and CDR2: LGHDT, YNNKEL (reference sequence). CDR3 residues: CASSQGPGRGAVQYF. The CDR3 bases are TGTGCCAGCAGCCAAGGACCGGGGCGGGGCGCCGTGCAGTACTTC.

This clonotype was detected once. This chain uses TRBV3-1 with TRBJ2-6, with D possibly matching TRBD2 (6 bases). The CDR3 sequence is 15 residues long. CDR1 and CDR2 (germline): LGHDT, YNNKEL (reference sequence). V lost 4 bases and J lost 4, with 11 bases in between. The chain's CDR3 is CASSRRAPGANVLTF. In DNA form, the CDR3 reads TGTGCCAGCAGCCGGAGGGCTCCCGGGGCCAACGTCCTGACTTTC.

The CDR3 DNA sequence: TGTGCCAGCAGCCAAGGGACAGGGGGCTGGATCGGGGAGCTGTTTTTT. It specifies CASSQGTGGWIGELFF. This chain uses TRBV3-1 with TRBJ2-2; 11 nucleotides align to TRBD1. This CDR3 is built from 16 residues. J lost 7 bases, V lost 1 base, and 5 bases had no gene match. Germline V gene lookup returns CDR1 LGHDT and CDR2 YNNKEL (reference sequence).

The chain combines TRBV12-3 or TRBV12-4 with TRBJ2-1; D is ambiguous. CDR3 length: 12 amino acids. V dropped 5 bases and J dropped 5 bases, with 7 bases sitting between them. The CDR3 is CASSPEHNEQFF. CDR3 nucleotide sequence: TGTGCCAGCAGTCCCGAACACAATGAGCAGTTCTTC.

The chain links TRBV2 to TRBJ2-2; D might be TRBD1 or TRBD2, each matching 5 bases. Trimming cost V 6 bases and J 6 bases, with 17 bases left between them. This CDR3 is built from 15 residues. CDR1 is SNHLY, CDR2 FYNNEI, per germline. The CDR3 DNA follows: TGTGCCAGCAGGGGGGATATCCGAGGAGCCGGGGAGCTGTTTTTT. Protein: CASRGDIRGAGELFF.

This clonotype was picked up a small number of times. The CDR3 loop reads CASSLTVSSGANVLTF. CDR3 bases: TGCGCCAGCAGTTTGACAGTTAGCTCTGGGGCCAACGTCCTGACTTTC. The chain carries TRBV5-1 and TRBJ2-6; tentatively, D is TRBD1 (5 bases). CDR1 SGHRS and CDR2 YFSETQ come from the germline V gene. Between the trimmed V and J ends, which lost 5 bases and 0 bases, there was a span of 12 bases. This CDR3 has 16 amino acids.

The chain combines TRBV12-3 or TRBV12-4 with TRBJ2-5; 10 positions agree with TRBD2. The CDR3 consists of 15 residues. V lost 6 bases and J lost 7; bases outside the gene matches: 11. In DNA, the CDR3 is TGTGCCAGCAGGGGAACTAGCGGGGTCCCCCCGACCCAGTACTTC. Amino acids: CASRGTSGVPPTQYF.

The CDR3 loop is CASSFQDRDTIYF. In nucleotides, the CDR3 is TGTGCCAGCAGCTTCCAGGATCGGGACACCATATATTTT. The chain has TRBV5-4 and TRBJ1-3; D ambiguous. CDR3 size: 13 residues. The germline CDR1 and CDR2 sequences are SGHNT and YYREEE (reference sequence). V was clipped by 2 bases and J by 8 bases, with 11 bases between them.

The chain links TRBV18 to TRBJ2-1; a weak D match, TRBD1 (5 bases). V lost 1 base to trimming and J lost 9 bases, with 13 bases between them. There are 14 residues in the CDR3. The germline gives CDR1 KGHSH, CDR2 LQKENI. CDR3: CASSPLDSYGEQFF. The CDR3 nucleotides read TGTGCCAGCTCACCACTAGACAGCTACGGTGAGCAGTTCTTC.

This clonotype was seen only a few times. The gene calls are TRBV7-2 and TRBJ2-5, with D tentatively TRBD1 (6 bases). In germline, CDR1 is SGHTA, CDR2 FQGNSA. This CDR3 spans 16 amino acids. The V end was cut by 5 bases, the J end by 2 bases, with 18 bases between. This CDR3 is CASSHRTGRSQETQYF. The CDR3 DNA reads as TGTGCCAGCAGCCATCGCACAGGGAGAAGTCAAGAGACCCAGTACTTC.

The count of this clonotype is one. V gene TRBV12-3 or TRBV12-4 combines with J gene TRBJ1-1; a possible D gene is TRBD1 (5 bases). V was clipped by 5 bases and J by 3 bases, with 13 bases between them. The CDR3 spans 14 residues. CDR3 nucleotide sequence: TGTGCCAGCAGTCGCAGGGTGAGGGACACTGAAGCTTTCTTT. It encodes CASSRRVRDTEAFF.

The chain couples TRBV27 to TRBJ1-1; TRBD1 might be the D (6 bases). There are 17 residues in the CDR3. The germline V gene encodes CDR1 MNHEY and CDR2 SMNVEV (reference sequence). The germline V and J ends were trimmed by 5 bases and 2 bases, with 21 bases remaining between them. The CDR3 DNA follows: TGTGCCAGCAGTCGGGACACCCTCGAGGAGTCAAACACTGAAGCTTTCTTT. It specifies CASSRDTLEESNTEAFF.

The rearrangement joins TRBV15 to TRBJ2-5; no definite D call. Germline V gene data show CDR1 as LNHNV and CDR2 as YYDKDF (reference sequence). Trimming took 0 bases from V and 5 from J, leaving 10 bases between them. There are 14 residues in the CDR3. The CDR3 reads CATSRDLGAETQYF. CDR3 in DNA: TGTGCCACCAGCAGAGATCTAGGAGCGGAGACCCAGTACTTC. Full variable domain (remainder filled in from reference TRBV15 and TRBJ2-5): DAMVIQNPRYQVTQFGKPVTLSCSQTLNHNVMYWYQQKSSQAPKLLFHYYDKDFNNEADTPDNFQSRRPNTSFCFLDIRSPGLGDTAMYLCATSRDLGAETQYFGPGTRLLVL.

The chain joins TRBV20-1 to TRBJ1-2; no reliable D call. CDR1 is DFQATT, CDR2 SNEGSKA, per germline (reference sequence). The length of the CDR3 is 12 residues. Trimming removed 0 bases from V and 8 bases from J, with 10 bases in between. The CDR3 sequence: CSAREAEEGYTF. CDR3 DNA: TGCAGTGCTAGAGAGGCAGAGGAAGGCTACACCTTC.

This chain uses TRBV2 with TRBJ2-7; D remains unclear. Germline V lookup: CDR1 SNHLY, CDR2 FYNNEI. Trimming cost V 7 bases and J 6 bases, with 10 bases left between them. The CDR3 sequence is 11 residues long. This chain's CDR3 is CASMWNGEQYF. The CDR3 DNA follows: TGTGCCAGCATGTGGAACGGCGAGCAGTACTTC.

The CDR3 sequence is CASSQSSVDEQFF. DNA of the CDR3: TGCGCCAGCAGCCAATCATCAGTGGATGAGCAGTTCTTC. The chain carries TRBV4-3 and TRBJ2-1; no clear D. Looked up from germline, CDR1 is LGHNA and CDR2 is YSLEER. The CDR3 loop spans 13 amino acids. Trimming took off 2 bases at V and 8 bases at J, with 10 bases between the two ends.

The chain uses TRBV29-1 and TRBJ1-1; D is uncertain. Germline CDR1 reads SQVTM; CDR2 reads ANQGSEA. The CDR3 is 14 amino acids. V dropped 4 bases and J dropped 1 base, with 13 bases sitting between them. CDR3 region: CSVVKEVKNTEAFF. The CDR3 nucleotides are TGCAGCGTTGTTAAGGAAGTCAAGAACACTGAAGCTTTCTTT. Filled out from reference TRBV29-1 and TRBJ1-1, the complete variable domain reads SAVISQKPSRDICQRGTSLTIQCQVDSQVTMMFWYRQQPGQSLTLIATANQGSEATYESGFVIDKFPISRPNLTFSTLTVSNMSPEDSSIYLCSVVKEVKNTEAFFGQGTRLTVV.

The CDR3 sequence: CSVGPGLAKNIQYF. CDR3 sequence (DNA): TGCAGCGTTGGCCCTGGGCTAGCCAAAAACATTCAGTACTTC. The chain uses TRBV29-1 and TRBJ2-4; D call uncertain. This CDR3 spans 14 amino acids. Deletions cut 4 bases from V and 0 bases from J, with 10 bases between. Germline CDR1 is SQVTM and CDR2 is ANQGSEA.

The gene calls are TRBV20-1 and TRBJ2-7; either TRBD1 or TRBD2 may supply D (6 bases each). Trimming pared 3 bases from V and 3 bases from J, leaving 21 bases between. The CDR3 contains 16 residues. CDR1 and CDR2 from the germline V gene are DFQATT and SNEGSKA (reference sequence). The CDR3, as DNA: TGCAGTGCTAGCCACCCGGGGGACATCACTGGCTACGAGCAGTACTTC. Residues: CSASHPGDITGYEQYF.

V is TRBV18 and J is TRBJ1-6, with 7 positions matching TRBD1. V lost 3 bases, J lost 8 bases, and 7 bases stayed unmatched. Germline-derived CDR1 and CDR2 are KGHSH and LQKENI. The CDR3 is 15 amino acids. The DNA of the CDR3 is TGTGCCAGCTCACCGGGAGGGGGCATAGATTCACCCCTCCACTTT. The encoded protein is CASSPGGGIDSPLHF.